This T cell receptor beta chain originates from a study of CD8 T cell repertoires and HIV-1 epitope variants. On the study more broadly: The baseline condition was 1M T cells left uncultured.

The CDR3 consists of 15 residues. Deletions cut 0 bases from V and 6 bases from J, with 12 bases between. The germline V gene has CDR1 SNHLY and CDR2 FYNNEI. Findings of the study overall: The TAALDMSHF plasma variant had no responses, unlike KF9 (about 5 clonotypes) and HW9 (one).

A note on this clone: Its target is not known.

Data came from immunoSEQ multiplex PCR; TCRdb stores just in-frame clones and leaves some out. The sample gives tens of thousands of clones, 60% to 80% of which show up once; about 26% is in the top ten. Source material: uncultured baseline CD8+ T cells from peripheral blood mononuclear cells (PBMCs). The TCR sequence derives from a male donor with HIV. This chain links TRBV2 with TRBJ2-1; no clear D. In nucleotides, the CDR3 is TGTGCCAGCAGTGAAGCCCGAAACCGGCGCAATGAGCAGTTCTTC. Translating gives CASSEARNRRNEQFF.